This T cell receptor beta chain emerged from a study of T-cell reconstitution after alpha-beta-depleted transplantation in children. General observations from the study: One year post-transplant, T-cell counts and diversity were largely derived from T cells produced anew. TCRbeta diversity was high at day 60 in some patients (a result of surviving recipient T cells and thymic progenitors). Expanded graft clones, several hundred of them, were reportedly the source of alpha-beta T cells about two months after transplant.

Germline CDR1 is SGHDT and CDR2 is YYEEEE. Germline trimming cut 1 base from V and 5 bases from J; bases unmatched to any gene: 6. CDR3 length: 17 amino acids. This clonotype was seen at least ten times. What it binds is not known. TCRbeta library preparation incorporated unique molecular identifiers. From the PCR reads, TCRdb called clonotypes with MiXCR, one entry per CDR3 protein. The sample carries around 210,000 distinct CDR3 sequences, roughly 7.1% recorded once. The starting material was PBMCs, obtained before TCRalphabeta/CD19-depleted stem cell transplant. The sequence came from a boy aged 2-9 years with acute lymphoblastic leukemia, due to receive a stem cell transplant. The chain joins TRBV5-6 to TRBJ2-4; TRBD2 matches 13 bases. CDR3 nucleotides: TGTGCCAGCAGCTTGTTCCGGACTAGCGGGAGTCAAAACATTCAGTACTTC. Protein sequence: CASSLFRTSGSQNIQYF.